Presented here are 11 T cell receptor beta chains from one specimen sequenced in a study of blood T cells in healthy people across ages. Primed by a sample-barcoded 5' primer and a J-beta primer mix, a second PCR proceeded for about 7 to 11 cycles. TCRdb fed the 5' RACE reads into MiXCR, producing one record per CDR3 protein. This repertoire shows about 1.5 million distinct CDR3 sequences, around 40% found once; its top ten account for around 4%. The sequenced sample was blood. Receptors were obtained from a woman younger than 35 in good health.

This sequence joins TRBV14 and TRBJ2-1; no definite D call. The germline CDR1 and CDR2 sequences are SGHDN and FVKESK. The V end was cut by 4 bases, the J end by 0 bases, with 7 bases between. This CDR3 has 14 residues. The CDR3 here is CASSRAASYNEQFF. The CDR3 region has the DNA TGTGCCAGCAGCCGGGCCGCCTCCTACAATGAGCAGTTCTTC.

V gene TRBV7-8 combines with J gene TRBJ1-5; unclear D gene. This CDR3 spans 15 amino acids. CDR1 SGHVS and CDR2 FQNEAQ come from the germline V gene. With 3 bases removed from V and 4 bases from J, the gap between germline ends came to 13 bases. The CDR3 here is CASSLENLENQPQHF. CDR3 bases: TGTGCCAGCAGCTTGGAAAACCTAGAGAATCAGCCCCAGCATTTT.

The table lists this clonotype with a count of one. The chain recombines TRBV20-1 with TRBJ2-2, with D maybe TRBD1 (6 bases). This CDR3 is built from 15 residues. Germline lookup yields CDR1 DFQATT and CDR2 SNEGSKA (reference sequence). Trimming left V 3 bases short and J 3 bases short, with 14 bases between. DNA of the CDR3: TGCAGTGCTAGGGCAGTCAGGGGATACACCGGGGAGCTGTTTTTT. Protein product: CSARAVRGYTGELFF.

This clonotype was counted only a few times. The chain has TRBV11-2 and TRBJ2-1, with unresolved D. The V end lost 2 bases, the J end lost 10 bases, and 12 bases lay between the germline ends. This CDR3 is 13 amino acids long. The germline V gene has CDR1 SGHAT and CDR2 FQNNGV. In DNA form, the CDR3 reads TGTGCCAGCAGCTTAATATCCCCCTGGGAGCAGTTCTTC. As protein: CASSLISPWEQFF.

The rearrangement links TRBV27 to TRBJ2-1; D may correspond to TRBD1 or TRBD2 (5 bases each). CDR1 is MNHEY, CDR2 SMNVEV, per germline (reference sequence). Trimming stripped 7 bases from V and 5 bases from J, with 18 bases between. The CDR3 covers 15 residues. The CDR3, as DNA: TGTGCCAGCACCACCGGGACCTCGACGGACAATGAGCAGTTCTTC. Translated: CASTTGTSTDNEQFF.

This chain links TRBV4-1 with TRBJ2-5, with TRBD2 matching 7 bases. CDR3 length: 17 residues. Per the germline V gene, CDR1 is MGHRA and CDR2 is YSYEKL. J lost 11 bases, V lost 0 bases, and 18 bases had no gene match. The CDR3: CASSQEVRRELLNEQYF. The CDR3 region has the DNA TGCGCCAGCAGCCAAGAGGTACGGCGGGAGCTTCTCAATGAGCAGTACTTC.

The chain employs TRBV4-1 and TRBJ1-5, with no clear D. This CDR3 is 18 amino acids long. Germline CDR1 is MGHRA and CDR2 is YSYEKL. Trimming pared 1 base from V and 4 bases from J, leaving 20 bases between. The DNA for the CDR3 is TGCGCCAGCAGCCAAGGAACTGTTCGAGAGAGTCTTAATCAGCCCCAGCATTTT. Translating it yields CASSQGTVRESLNQPQHF.

The DNA for the CDR3 is TGCAGCGTTGATCAAATAGCGGGAGGGTCCTACAATGAGCAGTTCTTC. It specifies CSVDQIAGGSYNEQFF. V is TRBV29-1 and J is TRBJ2-1, with 11 bases lining up with TRBD2. CDR3 size: 16 residues. The V gene's germline CDR1 is SQVTM and CDR2 ANQGSEA. Trimming cost V 3 bases and J 1 base; bases outside gene matches: 5.

The chain uses TRBV25-1 and TRBJ2-1; 12 bases fit TRBD2. This CDR3 comprises 16 residues. Trimming removed 4 bases from V and 8 bases from J; junction bases left unmatched: 9. Looked up from germline, CDR1 is MGHDK and CDR2 is SYGVNS. CDR3 DNA sequence: TGTGCCAGCAGTGCTATCCTAGCGGGAGGGCCGGATGAGCAGTTCTTC. Protein product: CASSAILAGGPDEQFF. The full variable domain, completed using reference TRBV25-1 and TRBJ2-1, is EADIYQTPRYLVIGTGKKITLECSQTMGHDKMYWYQQDPGMELHLIHYSYGVNSTEKGDLSSESTVSRIRTEHFPLTLESARPSHTSQYLCASSAILAGGPDEQFFGPGTRLTVL.

This clonotype showed up just a few times. The V gene is TRBV6-6, the J gene TRBJ2-7; possibly TRBD1 for D (6 bases). The CDR3 has 14 amino acids. Trimming stripped 7 bases from V and 2 bases from J, with 15 bases between. The germline CDR1 and CDR2 sequences are MNHNY and SVGAGI (reference sequence). CDR3 DNA: TGTGCCAGCAAGGCGACAGGTGCCCCCTACGAGCAGTACTTC. This codes for CASKATGAPYEQYF.

A word on this clonotype: At one boundary the junction diverges from the germline segment, which might be a read error. The chain employs TRBV10-3 and TRBJ2-5; D is perhaps TRBD1 (6 bases). The germline V gene encodes CDR1 ENHRY and CDR2 SYGVKD. The CDR3 is 14 amino acids. The DNA of the CDR3 is TGTGCCGTCAGTGGTCCGGGACACCACAATGAGCAGTACTTC. This gives the protein CAVSGPGHHNEQYF.